The rows below give T cell receptor beta chains drawn from one sample of a study of blood T cells in healthy people across ages. TCRdb re-called the 5' RACE reads through MiXCR, storing one row per CDR3 protein. Among 1 million or so distinct CDR3 sequences listed, under 30% were seen once. The data were also submitted as part of a second study, on T cells of mothers and their children.

The source material was blood. The receptors were gathered from a girl aged 2 to 10 in good health. Each CDR3 is given with its conserved first and last residue. Each record gives: CDR3 length, clone size, D gene, V gene, J gene, CDR3 protein, CDR3 DNA. The D gene is left open where the match is weak. Only some rows state a clone size, as once, few, many or a class for expanded clones.

cdr3_length: 14
clone_size: .
d_call: .
v_call: TRBV2
j_call: TRBJ2-5
cdr3_aa: CASMGGSFSETQYF
cdr3_nt: TGTGCCAGCATGGGAGGCAGCTTCTCGGAGACCCAGTACTTC

cdr3_length: 16
clone_size: .
d_call: .
v_call: TRBV24-1
j_call: TRBJ2-5
cdr3_aa: CATSDPGGARVETQYF
cdr3_nt: TGTGCCACCAGTGATCCAGGAGGGGCGCGGGTAGAGACCCAGTACTTC

cdr3_length: 13
clone_size: few
d_call: .
v_call: TRBV7-2
j_call: TRBJ2-7
cdr3_aa: CASSRREVWEQYF
cdr3_nt: TGTGCCAGCAGCCGCCGGGAAGTCTGGGAGCAGTACTTC

cdr3_length: 16
clone_size: .
d_call: .
v_call: TRBV9
j_call: TRBJ2-7
cdr3_aa: CASSVGIGDGNYEQYF
cdr3_nt: TGTGCCAGCAGCGTAGGTATAGGGGACGGGAACTACGAGCAGTACTTC

cdr3_length: 16
clone_size: .
d_call: .
v_call: TRBV29-1
j_call: TRBJ1-1
cdr3_aa: CSVGPIAGSMNTEAFF
cdr3_nt: TGCAGCGTTGGCCCCATCGCGGGTTCGATGAACACTGAAGCTTTCTTT

cdr3_length: 14
clone_size: .
d_call: TRBD2
v_call: TRBV29-1
j_call: TRBJ2-1
cdr3_aa: CSVANRLAENEQFF
cdr3_nt: TGCAGCGTCGCCAACCGACTAGCGGAAAATGAGCAGTTCTTC

cdr3_length: 12
clone_size: few
d_call: TRBD2
v_call: TRBV11-3
j_call: TRBJ2-1
cdr3_aa: CASSSTSGDAFF
cdr3_nt: TGTGCCAGCAGCTCCACTAGCGGGGATGCGTTCTTC

cdr3_length: 16
clone_size: .
d_call: .
v_call: TRBV27
j_call: TRBJ1-2
cdr3_aa: CASSSTYTGHRYGYTF
cdr3_nt: TGTGCCAGCAGTTCTACCTACACGGGACACCGTTATGGCTACACCTTC

cdr3_length: 14
clone_size: .
d_call: .
v_call: TRBV29-1
j_call: TRBJ2-1
cdr3_aa: CSVGARGDYNEQFF
cdr3_nt: TGCAGCGTTGGGGCTCGCGGGGATTACAATGAGCAGTTCTTC

cdr3_length: 12
clone_size: .
d_call: .
v_call: TRBV12-3/TRBV12-4
j_call: TRBJ1-1
cdr3_aa: CASRERRPEAFF
cdr3_nt: TGTGCCAGCAGAGAGAGGCGACCGGAAGCTTTCTTT

cdr3_length: 16
clone_size: few
d_call: .
v_call: TRBV5-1
j_call: TRBJ2-3
cdr3_aa: CASSQKGERDTDTQYF
cdr3_nt: TGCGCCAGCAGCCAGAAGGGAGAAAGGGACACAGATACGCAGTATTTT

cdr3_length: 15
clone_size: few
d_call: .
v_call: TRBV5-1
j_call: TRBJ2-5
cdr3_aa: CASSPTTGYQETQYF
cdr3_nt: TGCGCCAGCAGCCCTACGACAGGCTACCAAGAGACCCAGTACTTC

cdr3_length: 15
clone_size: .
d_call: TRBD2
v_call: TRBV4-1
j_call: TRBJ2-7
cdr3_aa: CASSHGTTKTYEQYF
cdr3_nt: TGCGCCAGCAGCCACGGGACTACAAAAACCTACGAGCAGTACTTC

cdr3_length: 14
clone_size: .
d_call: TRBD1
v_call: TRBV11-2
j_call: TRBJ2-7
cdr3_aa: CASSLSDRPYEQYF
cdr3_nt: TGTGCCAGCAGCCTCTCGGACAGGCCATACGAGCAGTACTTC

cdr3_length: 15
clone_size: .
d_call: TRBD1
v_call: TRBV28
j_call: TRBJ2-1
cdr3_aa: CASIDRGAGGNEQFF
cdr3_nt: TGTGCCAGCATCGACAGGGGCGCAGGTGGCAATGAGCAGTTCTTC

cdr3_length: 17
clone_size: .
d_call: .
v_call: TRBV7-9
j_call: TRBJ1-2
cdr3_aa: CASSFPDRDGVFYGYTF
cdr3_nt: TGTGCCAGCAGCTTCCCAGACCGGGACGGCGTGTTCTATGGCTACACCTTC

cdr3_length: 15
clone_size: many
d_call: TRBD2
v_call: TRBV12-3/TRBV12-4
j_call: TRBJ2-5
cdr3_aa: CASSRLAGGQETQYF
cdr3_nt: TGTGCTAGCAGCAGACTAGCGGGAGGGCAAGAGACCCAGTACTTC

cdr3_length: 14
clone_size: .
d_call: .
v_call: TRBV27
j_call: TRBJ2-7
cdr3_aa: CASSLGRDTYEQYF
cdr3_nt: TGTGCCAGCAGTTTGGGCAGGGATACCTACGAGCAGTACTTC

cdr3_length: 11
clone_size: few
d_call: .
v_call: TRBV12-3/TRBV12-4
j_call: TRBJ2-7
cdr3_aa: CATALMEEQYF
cdr3_nt: TGTGCCACCGCCCTCATGGAAGAGCAGTACTTC

cdr3_length: 14
clone_size: .
d_call: .
v_call: TRBV27
j_call: TRBJ1-5
cdr3_aa: CASGGTYSNQPQHF
cdr3_nt: TGTGCCAGCGGGGGCACCTATAGCAATCAGCCCCAGCATTTT

cdr3_length: 15
clone_size: few
d_call: TRBD1
v_call: TRBV7-2
j_call: TRBJ2-1
cdr3_aa: CASSLTGQGSYEQFF
cdr3_nt: TGTGCCAGCAGCTTAACGGGACAGGGGAGTTATGAGCAGTTCTTC

cdr3_length: 15
clone_size: .
d_call: .
v_call: TRBV9
j_call: TRBJ2-2
cdr3_aa: CASRSPRVDTGELFF
cdr3_nt: TGTGCCAGCAGGAGTCCTAGGGTCGACACCGGGGAGCTGTTTTTT

cdr3_length: 15
clone_size: few
d_call: TRBD1
v_call: TRBV9
j_call: TRBJ2-1
cdr3_aa: CASSVGGQVYDEQFF
cdr3_nt: TGTGCCAGCAGCGTTGGGGGACAGGTCTACGATGAGCAGTTCTTC

cdr3_length: 16
clone_size: once
d_call: TRBD1
v_call: TRBV10-3
j_call: TRBJ2-2
cdr3_aa: CAIGRGTGGNTGELFF
cdr3_nt: TGTGCCATCGGCCGGGGGACAGGGGGCAACACCGGGGAGCTGTTTTTT

cdr3_length: 14
clone_size: .
d_call: TRBD1
v_call: TRBV12-3/TRBV12-4
j_call: TRBJ2-1
cdr3_aa: CASSPRDRGGEQFF
cdr3_nt: TGTGCCAGCAGCCCCCGGGACAGGGGAGGTGAGCAGTTCTTC

cdr3_length: 15
clone_size: few
d_call: .
v_call: TRBV28
j_call: TRBJ2-2
cdr3_aa: CASSQQIFNTGELFF
cdr3_nt: TGTGCCAGCAGCCAACAAATTTTCAACACCGGGGAGCTGTTTTTT

cdr3_length: 14
clone_size: .
d_call: .
v_call: TRBV28
j_call: TRBJ2-4
cdr3_aa: CASSLSQSWVIQYF
cdr3_nt: TGTGCCAGCAGTTTATCGCAGAGTTGGGTCATTCAGTACTTC

cdr3_length: 15
clone_size: many
d_call: TRBD2
v_call: TRBV7-3
j_call: TRBJ2-3
cdr3_aa: CASSLTSGTTDTQYF
cdr3_nt: TGTGCCAGCAGCTTGACTAGCGGCACCACAGATACGCAGTATTTT

cdr3_length: 16
clone_size: .
d_call: .
v_call: TRBV12-3/TRBV12-4
j_call: TRBJ2-2
cdr3_aa: CASSSPGTRNTGELFF
cdr3_nt: TGTGCCAGCAGCAGTCCCGGGACACGAAACACCGGGGAGCTGTTTTTT

cdr3_length: 14
clone_size: .
d_call: TRBD2
v_call: TRBV2
j_call: TRBJ2-1
cdr3_aa: CASSTSGRINEQFF
cdr3_nt: TGTGCCAGCAGTACTAGCGGGAGAATAAATGAGCAGTTCTTC

cdr3_length: 12
clone_size: few
d_call: TRBD1
v_call: TRBV7-9
j_call: TRBJ2-5
cdr3_aa: CASSAPGQGKFF
cdr3_nt: TGTGCCAGCAGCGCACCGGGACAGGGGAAGTTCTTC

cdr3_length: 15
clone_size: .
d_call: TRBD1
v_call: TRBV4-3
j_call: TRBJ2-1
cdr3_aa: CASSQDGTGSNEQFF
cdr3_nt: TGCGCCAGCAGCCAAGACGGGACAGGGAGCAATGAGCAGTTCTTC

cdr3_length: 12
clone_size: few
d_call: .
v_call: TRBV29-1
j_call: TRBJ2-7
cdr3_aa: CSVEDLSYEQYF
cdr3_nt: TGCAGCGTTGAAGATCTAAGCTACGAGCAGTACTTC

cdr3_length: 14
clone_size: .
d_call: .
v_call: TRBV20-1
j_call: TRBJ2-6
cdr3_aa: CSAGDFSGANVLTF
cdr3_nt: TGCAGTGCTGGAGACTTCTCTGGGGCCAACGTCCTGACTTTC

cdr3_length: 15
clone_size: few
d_call: TRBD2
v_call: TRBV10-3
j_call: TRBJ2-7
cdr3_aa: CAISESAGGPYEQYF
cdr3_nt: TGTGCCATCAGTGAGTCGGCGGGGGGGCCGTACGAGCAGTACTTC

cdr3_length: 17
clone_size: .
d_call: TRBD1
v_call: TRBV6-5
j_call: TRBJ1-4
cdr3_aa: CASSYSISRDRGEKLFF
cdr3_nt: TGTGCCAGCAGTTACTCGATTAGTAGGGACAGGGGTGAGAAACTGTTTTTT

cdr3_length: 12
clone_size: few
d_call: TRBD1
v_call: TRBV29-1
j_call: TRBJ2-7
cdr3_aa: CSVEGTGNEQYF
cdr3_nt: TGCAGCGTTGAAGGGACAGGGAACGAGCAGTACTTC

cdr3_length: 16
clone_size: few
d_call: .
v_call: TRBV15
j_call: TRBJ2-3
cdr3_aa: CATSREMVAVTDTQYF
cdr3_nt: TGTGCCACCAGCAGAGAGATGGTCGCGGTCACAGATACGCAGTATTTT

cdr3_length: 15
clone_size: few
d_call: .
v_call: TRBV29-1
j_call: TRBJ1-4
cdr3_aa: CSVEDHRESNEKLFF
cdr3_nt: TGCAGCGTTGAAGATCACAGGGAAAGTAATGAAAAACTGTTTTTT

cdr3_length: 15
clone_size: few
d_call: .
v_call: TRBV27
j_call: TRBJ2-1
cdr3_aa: CASSAMFSSYNEQFF
cdr3_nt: TGTGCCAGCTCAGCGATGTTCAGCTCCTACAATGAGCAGTTCTTC

cdr3_length: 20
clone_size: .
d_call: .
v_call: TRBV12-3/TRBV12-4
j_call: TRBJ1-5
cdr3_aa: CASTLIPGTEPPFIPQPQHF
cdr3_nt: TGTGCCAGCACCTTAATTCCCGGGACGGAACCTCCCTTTATCCCTCAGCCCCAGCATTTT

cdr3_length: 17
clone_size: .
d_call: TRBD2
v_call: TRBV7-9
j_call: TRBJ2-1
cdr3_aa: CASSRTSGGVYTNEQFF
cdr3_nt: TGTGCCAGCAGCCGGACTAGCGGGGGGGTATATACAAATGAGCAGTTCTTC

cdr3_length: 13
clone_size: .
d_call: TRBD2
v_call: TRBV2
j_call: TRBJ2-3
cdr3_aa: CASAGEGTDTQYF
cdr3_nt: TGTGCCAGCGCTGGGGAGGGTACAGATACGCAGTATTTT

cdr3_length: 13
clone_size: .
d_call: TRBD1
v_call: TRBV28
j_call: TRBJ2-5
cdr3_aa: CASTGTAEETQYF
cdr3_nt: TGTGCCAGCACCGGGACAGCCGAAGAGACCCAGTACTTC

cdr3_length: 17
clone_size: few
d_call: TRBD2
v_call: TRBV3-1
j_call: TRBJ2-1
cdr3_aa: CACSRLAGGSSYNEQFF
cdr3_nt: TGTGCCTGTTCCCGTCTAGCGGGAGGGAGCTCCTACAATGAGCAGTTCTTC